This TCR beta chain was obtained from a study of blood T cell repertoires in COVID-19. Background on the study: The United States, Italy and Spain were the sources of the acute and convalescent COVID-19 samples. The analysed material was cDNA or gDNA that came from T cells, B-cell-depleted T cells, or PBMCs.

From germline, CDR1 is SNHLY and CDR2 FYNNEI. The CDR3 runs 14 residues. Deletions cut 2 bases from V and 7 bases from J, with 11 bases between. Per the original data handling: Amplifying reference gene primers gave estimates of nucleated cell counts. Sequenced by immunoSEQ multiplex PCR; TCRdb stores in-frame clones only, minus some. The D gene and trimming were derived from the DNA, and the V and J assignments and clone size from that table. Among roughly 280,000 clones listed, around 83% were seen once. The gene calls are TRBV2 and TRBJ2-2; D not resolved. Source material: peripheral blood. The receptor was isolated from a man between 18 and 29 years old with active or convalescent COVID-19. The CDR3 loop is CASSEWQRHGELFF. In DNA, the CDR3 is TGTGCCAGCAGTGAATGGCAGCGTCACGGGGAGCTGTTTTTT. The variable domain in full, with the rest retrieved from reference TRBV2 and TRBJ2-2, is EPEVTQTPSHQVTQMGQEVILRCVPISNHLYFYWYRQILGQKVEFLVSFYNNEISEKSEIFDDQFSVERPDGSNFTLKIRSTKLEDSAMYFCASSEWQRHGELFFGEGSRLTVL.